What follows are 29 T cell receptor beta chains derived from one specimen sequenced in a study of T cell repertoires in cytomegalovirus infection. One entry per CDR3 protein, called by TCRdb with MiXCR from the reads. This table has 250,000 to 300,000 distinct CDR3 sequences, less than 9.5% appearing once. Sequencing was done on a sample of PBMCs. The receptors derive from a human donor in good health (CMV status not recorded). Some clones in this sample may be carry-over from other donors' samples.

This clonotype has just a few counts. The chain employs TRBV28 and TRBJ2-7, with unresolved D. Germline V gives CDR1 MDHEN, CDR2 SYDVKM. V lost 2 bases to trimming and J lost 3 bases, with 8 bases between them. The CDR3 has 13 amino acids. As DNA, the CDR3 is TGTGCCAGCAGTTTAGGTGCTTTCTACGAGCAGTACTTC. It translates to CASSLGAFYEQYF.

Many counts were recorded for this clonotype. This chain uses TRBV7-7 with TRBJ1-3; 7 bases match TRBD1. Unmatched junction bases numbered 7, after V lost 5 bases and J lost 0 bases. This CDR3 is 16 amino acids long. Looked up from germline, CDR1 is SSHAT and CDR2 is FNYEAQ (reference sequence). DNA for the CDR3: TGTGCCAGCAGCCCAGGGGGACAGTCCTCTGGAAACACCATATATTTT. Its protein product is CASSPGGQSSGNTIYF.

The chain has TRBV20-1 and TRBJ1-2; D not resolved. CDR3 length: 14 residues. Germline values: CDR1 DFQATT, CDR2 SNEGSKA (reference sequence). V was shortened by 6 bases and J by 5 bases, with 19 bases between the two germline ends. The CDR3 region has the DNA TGCAGTGCCGGCCAGATTCTAAGGCCATATGGCTACACCTTC. Protein sequence: CSAGQILRPYGYTF.

Many counts were recorded for this clonotype. The rearrangement links TRBV12-3 or TRBV12-4 to TRBJ1-4; D perhaps matches TRBD1 (5 bases). V was clipped by 7 bases and J by 5 bases, with 17 bases between them. The CDR3 length is 15 residues. The CDR3 DNA is TGTGCCAGCATCCAAGCCGGGGGGTCGAATGAAAAACTGTTTTTT. This sequence encodes CASIQAGGSNEKLFF.

This clonotype was recorded at least ten times. The chain couples TRBV7-2 to TRBJ2-5; D is unresolved. The CDR3 is made up of 13 amino acids. Germline V gives CDR1 SGHTA, CDR2 FQGNSA. The ends were cut back, 0 bases at V and 5 bases at J, with 7 bases in the middle. For the CDR3, the DNA is TGTGCCAGCAGCTTAGCGGTCCGGGAGACCCAGTACTTC. Translating gives CASSLAVRETQYF. The full variable domain, with the rest looked up from reference TRBV7-2 and TRBJ2-5, is GAGVSQSPSNKVTEKGKDVELRCDPISGHTALYWYRQSLGQGLEFLIYFQGNSAPDKSGLPSDRFSAERTGGSVSTLTIQRTQQEDSAVYLCASSLAVRETQYFGPGTRLLVL.

The gene calls are TRBV15 and TRBJ2-7, with TRBD1 matching 7 bases. Germline V gene data show CDR1 as LNHNV and CDR2 as YYDKDF (reference sequence). V shed 0 bases, J shed 5 bases, and the junction held 13 bases outside the gene matches. The CDR3 has 17 amino acids. The CDR3 is CATSRDPRGIEGNEQYF. The CDR3 nucleotides read TGTGCCACCAGCAGAGACCCCAGGGGGATTGAGGGGAACGAGCAGTACTTC.

Regarding this clonotype: It may be a read error: a sequence one base away is much more abundant. The rearrangement links TRBV7-9 to TRBJ1-5, with D unclear. The CDR3 length is 14 residues. Germline values: CDR1 SEHNR, CDR2 FQNEAQ (reference sequence). The CDR3 sequence is CASSSVYSNRPQHF. The CDR3, as DNA: TGTGCCAGCAGCTCAGTTTATAGCAATCGGCCCCAGCATTTT. Based on the CDR3 plus reference TRBV7-9 and TRBJ1-5, the full variable domain is DTGVSQNPRHKITKRGQNVTFRCDPISEHNRLYWYRQTLGQGPEFLTYFQNEAQLEKSRLLSDRFSAERPKGSFSTLEIQRTEQGDSAMYLCASSSVYSNRPQHFGDGTRLSIL.

The V gene is TRBV28, the J gene TRBJ1-2; D is uncertain. Germline V lookup: CDR1 MDHEN, CDR2 SYDVKM. This CDR3 has 12 residues. V dropped 5 bases and J dropped 8 bases, with 12 bases sitting between them. The CDR3 sequence is CASSPGVTGYTF. The CDR3 DNA sequence: TGTGCCAGCAGTCCCGGTGTGACCGGCTACACCTTC.

This clonotype was seen ten or more times. The chain is built from TRBV6-5 and TRBJ1-2; D is unresolved. Per the germline V gene, CDR1 is MNHEY and CDR2 is SVGAGI. The CDR3 is 13 residues long. Trimming removed 8 bases at V and 3 bases at J, with 13 bases between. The CDR3 protein is CASQNGRDYGYTF. CDR3 DNA: TGTGCCAGCCAAAACGGACGAGACTATGGCTACACCTTC.

J is TRBJ2-4 and V is TRBV25-1; TRBD1 agrees at 9 bases. This CDR3 is built from 15 residues. Germline lookup yields CDR1 MGHDK and CDR2 SYGVNS. The ends lost 6 bases at V and 5 bases at J; junction bases unmatched: 8. Here the CDR3 reads CASRPQDRGENIQYF. Written as DNA, the CDR3 is TGTGCCAGCAGACCCCAGGACAGGGGAGAAAACATTCAGTACTTC.

This clonotype was seen repeatedly, ten times or more. The chain uses TRBV4-2 and TRBJ2-3, with a tentative D call TRBD1 (5 bases). Germline V gives CDR1 LGHNA, CDR2 YNFKEQ. The CDR3 totals 14 residues. Trimming shortened V by 5 bases and J by 6 bases, and 15 bases separated the two germline ends. The CDR3 DNA reads as TGTGCCAGCAGCTCTGGGTCCCCAGGGGATACGCAGTATTTT. Translated: CASSSGSPGDTQYF.

This clonotype came up a few times. This chain joins TRBV5-1 and TRBJ1-1; D is uncertain. V lost 2 bases to trimming and J lost 1 base, with 6 bases between them. Germline V lookup: CDR1 SGHRS, CDR2 YFSETQ. The CDR3 runs to 13 residues. The CDR3 region has the DNA TGCGCCAGCAGCTTTGCGGAGAACACTGAAGCTTTCTTT. Translating it yields CASSFAENTEAFF.

This clonotype was seen a handful of times. V gene TRBV12-3 or TRBV12-4 combines with J gene TRBJ1-1; 7 bases agree with TRBD1. The ends lost 6 bases at V and 6 bases at J; junction bases unmatched: 10. The CDR3 has 14 amino acids. The CDR3 loop reads CASRPTGSDPEAFF. The DNA of the CDR3 is TGTGCCAGCAGACCGACAGGGAGCGACCCTGAAGCTTTCTTT.

This clonotype has a count of ten or more. The chain couples TRBV7-2 to TRBJ1-4; D is perhaps TRBD1 (6 bases). Germline V gives CDR1 SGHTA, CDR2 FQGNSA. The CDR3 spans 15 residues. V was pared by 4 bases and J by 4 bases, with 13 bases between. The CDR3 nucleotides read TGTGCCAGCAGCTCACAGACAGGCAGTAATGAAAAACTGTTTTTT. Its translation: CASSSQTGSNEKLFF.

In its sample, this clonotype was seen many times. The chain employs TRBV7-2 and TRBJ1-4; a weak D match, TRBD1 (5 bases). V shed 4 bases and J shed 8 bases, with 17 bases lying between them. The CDR3 is 15 amino acids. Germline V gives CDR1 SGHTA, CDR2 FQGNSA. CDR3 amino acids: CASSSYVREGEKLFF. CDR3 coding DNA: TGTGCCAGCAGCTCATATGTGCGGGAGGGGGAAAAACTGTTTTTT.

This chain joins TRBV6-2 or TRBV6-3 and TRBJ2-7; 7 nucleotides match TRBD2. Trimming removed 7 bases from V and 2 bases from J; junction bases left unmatched: 14. The CDR3 spans 16 residues. Germline CDR1 and CDR2: MNHEY and SVGEGT. The CDR3 here is CASKEWSGTYTYEQYF. Written as DNA, the CDR3 is TGTGCCAGCAAGGAATGGAGCGGGACTTATACCTACGAGCAGTACTTC.

This clonotype came up many times. This chain links TRBV7-2 with TRBJ1-5; D may be TRBD1 (5 bases). The CDR3 is 15 amino acids. Trimming removed 3 bases at V and 6 bases at J, with 15 bases between. Per the germline V gene, CDR1 is SGHTA and CDR2 is FQGNSA. The CDR3: CASSLIGDAGQPQHF. The CDR3 region has the DNA TGTGCCAGCAGCTTGATTGGGGACGCAGGTCAGCCCCAGCATTTT.

This clonotype showed up many times. The J gene is TRBJ2-6, the V gene TRBV5-1, with 7 bases that match TRBD1. The CDR3 length is 21 residues. The V gene end was trimmed by 0 bases and the J gene end by 0 bases; junction bases not matched to a gene: 15. Germline V gives CDR1 SGHRS, CDR2 YFSETQ. The CDR3 sequence: CASSLGALSTYRGSGANVLTF. Written as DNA, the CDR3 is TGCGCCAGCAGCTTGGGGGCTTTATCCACGTACAGGGGCTCTGGGGCCAACGTCCTGACTTTC.

This clonotype has ten or more counts. The V and J genes are TRBV7-8 and TRBJ2-1; D could derive from TRBD1 or TRBD2 (5 bases each). Trimming removed 7 bases from V and 7 bases from J, with 20 bases in between. The CDR3 spans 15 residues. The germline CDR1 and CDR2 sequences are SGHVS and FQNEAQ. The CDR3 loop reads CASTRDALRGNEQFF. Here the CDR3 DNA reads TGTGCCAGCACCCGGGACGCCTTACGCGGGAATGAGCAGTTCTTC.

This clonotype has a count of ten or more. The chain joins TRBV7-2 to TRBJ2-5; D is possibly TRBD1 or TRBD2 (5 bases each). The germline V gene encodes CDR1 SGHTA and CDR2 FQGNSA. The CDR3 spans 14 residues. V lost 6 bases, J lost 4 bases, and 15 bases lay in between. The CDR3 DNA follows: TGTGCCAGCAGGAGAGGGGTCGGAGGAGAGACCCAGTACTTC. Its translation: CASRRGVGGETQYF. Supplemented by reference TRBV7-2 and TRBJ2-5, the full variable domain reads GAGVSQSPSNKVTEKGKDVELRCDPISGHTALYWYRQSLGQGLEFLIYFQGNSAPDKSGLPSDRFSAERTGGSVSTLTIQRTQQEDSAVYLCASRRGVGGETQYFGPGTRLLVL.

The rearrangement uses TRBV27 and TRBJ2-7; tentatively, D is TRBD1 (6 bases). CDR3 size: 14 residues. The germline V gene encodes CDR1 MNHEY and CDR2 SMNVEV (reference sequence). Trimming cost V 5 bases and J 6 bases, with 17 bases left between them. CDR3: CASSPFTGSGEQYF. CDR3 DNA: TGTGCCAGCAGTCCATTCACAGGGTCTGGCGAGCAGTACTTC.

This clonotype was observed many times. This sequence joins TRBV6-5 and TRBJ2-3, with TRBD2 matching over 10 bases. The CDR3 totals 17 residues. Germline V gene data show CDR1 as MNHEY and CDR2 as SVGAGI. The trim removed 0 bases at V and 5 bases at J, leaving 8 bases unmatched. Here the CDR3 reads CASSYSSGAGGRDTQYF. Written as DNA, the CDR3 is TGTGCCAGCAGTTACTCGTCCGGAGCGGGAGGGAGAGATACGCAGTATTTT.

This clonotype was observed a handful of times. This chain joins TRBV12-3 or TRBV12-4 and TRBJ1-2, with no clear D. The CDR3 covers 14 residues. V lost 1 base to trimming and J lost 0 bases, with 6 bases between them. The CDR3 spells CASSLGATNYGYTF. The CDR3 DNA is TGTGCCAGCAGTTTAGGGGCGACTAACTATGGCTACACCTTC.

This clonotype has a count of ten or more. V usage is TRBV6-2 or TRBV6-3 and J usage is TRBJ2-1, with no clear D. Trimming removed 5 bases from V and 0 bases from J, with 8 bases in between. The length of the CDR3 is 14 residues. Germline V gene lookup returns CDR1 MNHEY and CDR2 SVGEGT. The CDR3 coding sequence is TGTGCCAGCAGTACCTCGAGCTCCTACAATGAGCAGTTCTTC. Translation gives CASSTSSSYNEQFF.

This clonotype occurred many times. J is TRBJ2-3 and V is TRBV7-6; 7 bases are a match to TRBD2. The CDR3 consists of 16 residues. V lost 1 base and J lost 3; bases outside the gene matches: 7. Looked up from germline, CDR1 is SGHVS and CDR2 is FNYEAQ. CDR3 DNA sequence: TGTGCCAGCAGCTTAGGATCTAGCGGCCCGACAGATACGCAGTATTTT. Encoded protein: CASSLGSSGPTDTQYF.

This clonotype was counted ten times or more. CDR3 residues: CASSLPSPNTGELFF. DNA of the CDR3: TGTGCCAGCAGCTTACCTAGCCCGAACACCGGGGAGCTGTTTTTT. This rearrangement joins TRBV7-9 to TRBJ2-2; possible D gene TRBD2, 5 bases. V lost 2 bases and J lost 0, with 7 bases in between. CDR3 size: 15 residues. Germline V lookup: CDR1 SEHNR, CDR2 FQNEAQ (reference sequence).

This clonotype was counted only a few times. The chain has TRBV12-3 or TRBV12-4 and TRBJ2-7, with 7 bases matching TRBD1. Trimming removed 6 bases from V and 6 bases from J; junction bases left unmatched: 5. This CDR3 region has 12 residues. The CDR3 DNA is TGTGCCAGCAGCCCGACAGGGTCCGAGCAGTACGTC. Its protein is CASSPTGSEQYV.

This clonotype has a count of ten or more. This chain connects TRBV7-6 to TRBJ2-1; 9 bases map to TRBD2. Germline CDR1 is SGHVS and CDR2 is FNYEAQ. V trimming: 4 bases; J trimming: 0 bases; junction bases outside the gene matches: 4. This CDR3 has 16 residues. This chain's CDR3 is CASSSNSGGSYNEQFF. The CDR3 DNA reads TGTGCCAGCAGCTCCAATAGCGGGGGCTCCTACAATGAGCAGTTCTTC.

This clonotype was counted at least ten times. The chain couples TRBV7-2 to TRBJ1-1; a possible D gene is TRBD1 (6 bases). Germline CDR1 and CDR2: SGHTA and FQGNSA. Trimming left V 2 bases short and J 6 bases short, with 13 bases between. CDR3 length: 14 amino acids. The CDR3: CASSLKGVQSEAFF. CDR3 DNA sequence: TGTGCCAGCAGCTTAAAGGGGGTTCAGTCTGAAGCTTTCTTT. The whole variable domain, remainder taken from reference TRBV7-2 and TRBJ1-1, is GAGVSQSPSNKVTEKGKDVELRCDPISGHTALYWYRQSLGQGLEFLIYFQGNSAPDKSGLPSDRFSAERTGGSVSTLTIQRTQQEDSAVYLCASSLKGVQSEAFFGQGTRLTVV.